This note documents a single T cell receptor (beta chain) sequence. Its antigen is undetermined. CDR1 is SGHDT and CDR2 is YYEEEE in the germline V gene. V was clipped by 4 bases and J by 4 bases, with 24 bases between them. This CDR3 is 17 amino acids long. The sample comes from a study of shared clonotypes between healthy human individuals. Overall study: Serving as donors were two women and three men, whose ages spanned 18 to 49.

Measured with immunoSEQ multiplex PCR; TCRdb has only the in-frame clones, and not every one. The sample has about 560,000 clones; about 80% are singletons. Regarding the study as a whole: Only blood samples were collected, and tissue repertoires likely differ.

The clonotype originates from a woman aged 40 to 55 in good health. Some clones in this sample may be carry-over from other donors' samples. Sequencing was done on a sample of PBMCs. The J gene is TRBJ2-7, the V gene TRBV5-6, with D possibly called TRBD1 or TRBD2 (5 bases each). The CDR3 protein is CASSEITYPGRRYEQYF. The CDR3 DNA follows: TGTGCCAGCAGCGAGATAACTTATCCGGGACGTCGGTACGAGCAGTACTTC.